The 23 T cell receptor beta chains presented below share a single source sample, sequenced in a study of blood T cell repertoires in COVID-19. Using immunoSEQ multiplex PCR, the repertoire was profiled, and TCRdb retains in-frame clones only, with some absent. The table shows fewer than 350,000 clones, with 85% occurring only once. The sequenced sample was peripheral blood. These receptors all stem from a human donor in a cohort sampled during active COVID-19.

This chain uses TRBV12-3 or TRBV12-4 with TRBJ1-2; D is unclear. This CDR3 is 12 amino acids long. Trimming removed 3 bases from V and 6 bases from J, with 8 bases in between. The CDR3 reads CASSFSTHGYTF. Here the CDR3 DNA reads TGTGCCAGCAGTTTTTCTACTCATGGCTACACCTTC.

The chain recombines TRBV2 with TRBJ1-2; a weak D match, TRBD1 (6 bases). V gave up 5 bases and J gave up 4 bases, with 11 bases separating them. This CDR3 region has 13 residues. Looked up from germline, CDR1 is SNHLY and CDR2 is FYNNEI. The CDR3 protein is CASSKQGIYGYTF. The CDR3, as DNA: TGTGCCAGCAGTAAACAGGGAATCTATGGCTACACCTTC.

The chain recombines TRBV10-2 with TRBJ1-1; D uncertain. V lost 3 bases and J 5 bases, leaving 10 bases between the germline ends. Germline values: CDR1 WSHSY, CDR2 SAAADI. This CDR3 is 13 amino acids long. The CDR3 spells CASSDIRETEAFF. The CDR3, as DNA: TGCGCCAGCAGTGACATAAGGGAGACTGAAGCTTTCTTT.

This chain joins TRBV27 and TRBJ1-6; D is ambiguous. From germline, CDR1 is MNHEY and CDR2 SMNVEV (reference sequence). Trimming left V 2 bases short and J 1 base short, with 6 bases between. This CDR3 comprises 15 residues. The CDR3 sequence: CASSLRTSYNSPLHF. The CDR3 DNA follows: TGTGCCAGCAGTTTAAGGACTTCCTATAATTCACCCCTCCACTTT.

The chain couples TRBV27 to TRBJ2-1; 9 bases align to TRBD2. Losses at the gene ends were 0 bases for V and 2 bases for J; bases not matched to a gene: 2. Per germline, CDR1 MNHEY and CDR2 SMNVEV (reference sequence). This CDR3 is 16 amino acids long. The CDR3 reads CASSLSLAGPYNEQFF. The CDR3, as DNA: TGTGCCAGCAGTTTATCCCTAGCGGGGCCCTACAATGAGCAGTTCTTC.

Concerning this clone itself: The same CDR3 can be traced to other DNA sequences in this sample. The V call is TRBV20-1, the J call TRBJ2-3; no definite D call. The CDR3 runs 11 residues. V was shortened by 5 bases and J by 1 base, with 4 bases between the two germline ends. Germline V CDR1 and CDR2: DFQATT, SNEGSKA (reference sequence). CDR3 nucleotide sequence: TGCAGTGCTCGTCGCACAGATACGCAGTATTTT. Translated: CSARRTDTQYF.

The chain's CDR3 is CASSEDRGDNYGYTF. CDR3 in DNA: TGTGCCAGCAGTGAGGACAGGGGGGATAACTATGGCTACACCTTC. V usage is TRBV6-1 and J usage is TRBJ1-2; 10 nucleotides line up with TRBD1. V shed 3 bases, J shed 1 base, and the junction held 2 bases outside the gene matches. CDR3 length: 15 residues. Germline CDR1 and CDR2: MNHNS and SASEGT.

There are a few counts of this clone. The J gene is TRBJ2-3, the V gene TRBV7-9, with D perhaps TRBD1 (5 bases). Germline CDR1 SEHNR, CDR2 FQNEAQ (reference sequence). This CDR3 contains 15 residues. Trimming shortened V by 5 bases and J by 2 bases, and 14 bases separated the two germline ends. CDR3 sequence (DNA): TGTGCCAGCAGCCCCCATACAGGCCTCACAGATACGCAGTATTTT. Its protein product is CASSPHTGLTDTQYF. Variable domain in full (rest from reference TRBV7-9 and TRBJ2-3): DTGVSQNPRHKITKRGQNVTFRCDPISEHNRLYWYRQTLGQGPEFLTYFQNEAQLEKSRLLSDRFSAERPKGSFSTLEIQRTEQGDSAMYLCASSPHTGLTDTQYFGPGTRLTVL.

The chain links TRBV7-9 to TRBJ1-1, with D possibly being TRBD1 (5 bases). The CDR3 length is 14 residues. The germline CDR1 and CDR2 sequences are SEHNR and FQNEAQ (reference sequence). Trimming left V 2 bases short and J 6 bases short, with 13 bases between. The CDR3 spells CASSLLGGFAEAFF. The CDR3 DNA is TGTGCCAGCAGCTTACTCGGGGGGTTCGCTGAAGCTTTCTTT.

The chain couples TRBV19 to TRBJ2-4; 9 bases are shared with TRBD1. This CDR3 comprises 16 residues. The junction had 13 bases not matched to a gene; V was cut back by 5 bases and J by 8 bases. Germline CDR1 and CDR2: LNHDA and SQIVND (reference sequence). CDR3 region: CASSPRRDRDLDIQYF. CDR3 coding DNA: TGTGCCAGTAGTCCCCGGAGGGACAGGGATTTGGACATTCAGTACTTC.

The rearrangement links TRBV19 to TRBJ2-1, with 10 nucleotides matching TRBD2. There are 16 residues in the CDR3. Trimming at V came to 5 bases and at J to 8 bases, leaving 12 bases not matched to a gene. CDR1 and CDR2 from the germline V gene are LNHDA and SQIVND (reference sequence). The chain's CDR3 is CASSSPAGGPLDEQFF. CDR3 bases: TGTGCCAGTAGTTCCCCAGCGGGGGGGCCGTTAGATGAGCAGTTCTTC. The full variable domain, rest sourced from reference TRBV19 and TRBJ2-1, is DGGITQSPKYLFRKEGQNVTLSCEQNLNHDAMYWYRQDPGQGLRLIYYSQIVNDFQKGDIAEGYSVSREKKESFPLTVTSAQKNPTAFYLCASSSPAGGPLDEQFFGPGTRLTVL.

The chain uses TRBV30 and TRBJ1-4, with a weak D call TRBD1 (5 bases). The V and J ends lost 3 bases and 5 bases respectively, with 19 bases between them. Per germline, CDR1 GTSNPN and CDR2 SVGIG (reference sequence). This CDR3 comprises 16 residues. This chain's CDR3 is CAWSRVWDSQNEKLFF. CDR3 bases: TGTGCCTGGAGCAGAGTTTGGGACTCACAGAATGAAAAACTGTTTTTT.

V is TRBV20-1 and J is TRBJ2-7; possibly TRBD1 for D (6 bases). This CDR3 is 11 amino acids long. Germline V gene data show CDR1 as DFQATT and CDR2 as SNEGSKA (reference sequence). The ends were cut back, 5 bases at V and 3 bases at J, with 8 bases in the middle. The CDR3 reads CSAEQGYEQYF. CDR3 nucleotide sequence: TGCAGTGCTGAACAGGGCTACGAGCAGTACTTC.

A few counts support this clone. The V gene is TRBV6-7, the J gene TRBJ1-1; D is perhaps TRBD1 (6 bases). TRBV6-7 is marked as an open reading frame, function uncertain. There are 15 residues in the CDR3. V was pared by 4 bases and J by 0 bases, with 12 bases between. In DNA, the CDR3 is TGTGCCAGCAGTTTCAGGGGCGGAATGAACACTGAAGCTTTCTTT. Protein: CASSFRGGMNTEAFF.

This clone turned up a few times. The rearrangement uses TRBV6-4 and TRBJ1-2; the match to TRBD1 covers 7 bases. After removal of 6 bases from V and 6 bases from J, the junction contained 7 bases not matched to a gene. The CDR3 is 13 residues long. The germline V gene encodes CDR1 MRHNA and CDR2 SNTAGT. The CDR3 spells CASRASGGDGYTF. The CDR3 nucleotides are TGTGCCAGCAGAGCTTCAGGGGGTGATGGCTACACCTTC.

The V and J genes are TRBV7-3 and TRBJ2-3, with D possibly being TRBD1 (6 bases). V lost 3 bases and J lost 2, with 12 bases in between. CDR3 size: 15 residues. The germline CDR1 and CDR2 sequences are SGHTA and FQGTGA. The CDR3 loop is CASSFGQTSTDTQYF. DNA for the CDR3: TGTGCCAGCAGCTTCGGACAGACTTCCACAGATACGCAGTATTTT.

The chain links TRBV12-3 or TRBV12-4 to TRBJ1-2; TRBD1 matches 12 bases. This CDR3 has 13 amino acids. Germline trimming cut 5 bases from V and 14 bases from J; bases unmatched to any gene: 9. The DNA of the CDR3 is TGTGCCAGCAGTGAAAGGGGACAGGGGGCCGGGACCTTC. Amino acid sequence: CASSERGQGAGTF.

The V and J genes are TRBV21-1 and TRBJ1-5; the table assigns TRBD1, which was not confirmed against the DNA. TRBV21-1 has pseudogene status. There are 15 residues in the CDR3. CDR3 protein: CASSTPGQGHQPQHF. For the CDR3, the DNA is TGTGCCAGCAGCACCCCGGGACAGGGTCATCAGCCCCAGCATTTT.

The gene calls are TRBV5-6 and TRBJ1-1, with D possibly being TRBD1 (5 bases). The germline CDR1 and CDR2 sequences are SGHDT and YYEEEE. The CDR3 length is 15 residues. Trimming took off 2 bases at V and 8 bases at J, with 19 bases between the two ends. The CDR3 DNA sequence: TGTGCCAGCAGCTTCGGGGGTTGGGGGACGAGGGAAGCTTTCTTT. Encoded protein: CASSFGGWGTREAFF.

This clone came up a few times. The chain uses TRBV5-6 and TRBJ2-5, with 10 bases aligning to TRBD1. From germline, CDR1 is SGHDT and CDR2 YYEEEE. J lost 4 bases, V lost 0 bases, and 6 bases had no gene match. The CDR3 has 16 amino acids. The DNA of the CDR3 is TGTGCCAGCAGCTTGGACACGGGGACAGGGGCAGAGACCCAGTACTTC. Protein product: CASSLDTGTGAETQYF.

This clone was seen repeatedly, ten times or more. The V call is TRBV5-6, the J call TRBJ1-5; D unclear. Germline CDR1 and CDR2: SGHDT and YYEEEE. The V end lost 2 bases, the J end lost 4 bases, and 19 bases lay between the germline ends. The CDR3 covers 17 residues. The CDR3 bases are TGTGCCAGCAGCTTTCTGACTGACCTCCTAGAGAATCAGCCCCAGCATTTT. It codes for CASSFLTDLLENQPQHF.

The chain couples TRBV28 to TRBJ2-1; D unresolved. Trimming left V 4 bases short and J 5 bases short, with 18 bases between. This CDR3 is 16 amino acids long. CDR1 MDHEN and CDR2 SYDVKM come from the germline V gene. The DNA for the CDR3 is TGTGCCAGCAGTTCGCACCCCCCAGGCCCCGACAATGAGCAGTTCTTC. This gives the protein CASSSHPPGPDNEQFF.

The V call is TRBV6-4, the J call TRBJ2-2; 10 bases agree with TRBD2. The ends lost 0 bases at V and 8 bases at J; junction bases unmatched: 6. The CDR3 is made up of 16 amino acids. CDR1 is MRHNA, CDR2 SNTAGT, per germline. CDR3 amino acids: CASSDSPPSGGGELFF. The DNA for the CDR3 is TGTGCCAGCAGTGACTCCCCGCCTAGCGGGGGTGGGGAGCTGTTTTTT.